Following are 20 T cell receptor beta chains from one sample sequenced in a study of blood T cell repertoires in COVID-19. Measured with immunoSEQ multiplex PCR; TCRdb has only the in-frame clones, and not every one. The sample lists roughly 250,000 clones, about 85% seen once, with about 3% in the top ten. Sequencing was performed on PBMCs or T cells enriched from blood (not recorded which). Receptors were obtained from a woman aged 50 to 65 who had recovered from COVID-19.

The chain employs TRBV20-1 and TRBJ2-4, with a possible D match to TRBD1 (6 bases). The CDR3 runs to 13 residues. Looked up from germline, CDR1 is DFQATT and CDR2 is SNEGSKA (reference sequence). V lost 3 bases to trimming and J lost 8 bases, with 14 bases between them. The CDR3 loop is CSASRDTGHIQYF. CDR3 nucleotide sequence: TGCAGTGCTAGTAGGGACACCGGCCACATTCAGTACTTC.

This clone has just one count. The rearrangement joins TRBV20-1 to TRBJ1-1; no reliable D call. CDR1 is DFQATT and CDR2 is SNEGSKA in the germline V gene (reference sequence). Deletions cut 3 bases from V and 4 bases from J, with 6 bases between. This CDR3 has 11 residues. CDR3 amino acids: CSASGGTEAFF. CDR3 DNA sequence: TGCAGTGCTAGTGGAGGCACTGAAGCTTTCTTT.

The rearrangement uses TRBV27 and TRBJ2-5; 16 nucleotides line up with TRBD2. The CDR3 is 17 amino acids. V was clipped by 3 bases and J by 5 bases; unmatched bases: 6. CDR1 is MNHEY, CDR2 SMNVEV, per germline (reference sequence). The CDR3 DNA is TGTGCCAGCAGTTTTCGGGGACTAGCGGGAGGGAAGGAGACCCAGTACTTC. It is translated as CASSFRGLAGGKETQYF.

The chain carries TRBV19 and TRBJ2-2, with 8 bases matching TRBD1. This CDR3 region has 16 residues. Unmatched junction bases numbered 10, after V lost 5 bases and J lost 5 bases. Per the germline V gene, CDR1 is LNHDA and CDR2 is SQIVND (reference sequence). For the CDR3, the DNA is TGTGCCAGTAGTCTCAGGGGGCGCGGAGGAACCGGGGAGCTGTTTTTT. This sequence encodes CASSLRGRGGTGELFF.

The chain is built from TRBV7-2 and TRBJ2-5; TRBD2 might be the D (6 bases). CDR3 size: 13 residues. The V end was cut by 4 bases, the J end by 5 bases, with 11 bases between. Germline-derived CDR1 and CDR2 are SGHTA and FQGNSA. The CDR3 loop reads CASSYRSGETQYF. As DNA, the CDR3 is TGTGCCAGCAGCTACCGGAGCGGGGAGACCCAGTACTTC.

The chain uses TRBV7-2 and TRBJ1-2; 9 bases agree with TRBD1. The ends lost 4 bases at V and 2 bases at J; junction bases unmatched: 2. The CDR3 loop spans 14 amino acids. The germline V gene has CDR1 SGHTA and CDR2 FQGNSA. CDR3 DNA: TGTGCCAGCAGCTGGGACAGGGCGAACTATGGCTACACCTTC. Translating gives CASSWDRANYGYTF. Supplemented by reference TRBV7-2 and TRBJ1-2, the full variable domain reads GAGVSQSPSNKVTEKGKDVELRCDPISGHTALYWYRQSLGQGLEFLIYFQGNSAPDKSGLPSDRFSAERTGGSVSTLTIQRTQQEDSAVYLCASSWDRANYGYTFGSGTRLTVV.

This chain links TRBV28 with TRBJ1-1; possible D gene TRBD1, 6 bases. The CDR3 extends over 15 amino acids. The V end lost 5 bases, the J end lost 0 bases, and 13 bases lay between the germline ends. Germline V gene lookup returns CDR1 MDHEN and CDR2 SYDVKM. CDR3 coding DNA: TGTGCCAGCAGTCTATCGGGACAACTGAACACTGAAGCTTTCTTT. Translating gives CASSLSGQLNTEAFF.

The genes are TRBV27 and TRBJ1-1, with 9 nucleotides matching TRBD1. The CDR3 is 15 amino acids. Germline V CDR1 and CDR2: MNHEY, SMNVEV (reference sequence). Losses at the gene ends were 3 bases for V and 2 bases for J; bases not matched to a gene: 4. The CDR3, as DNA: TGTGCCAGCAGTTTGACAGGGGGATTCAACACTGAAGCTTTCTTT. Its translation is CASSLTGGFNTEAFF.

The V and J genes are TRBV5-8 and TRBJ1-6; D unclear. Germline values: CDR1 SGHTS, CDR2 YDEGEE. This CDR3 has 19 residues. Trimming took 1 base from V and 6 from J, leaving 23 bases between them. The CDR3 sequence is CASSLKPLAEGLFNSPLHF. Here the CDR3 DNA reads TGTGCCAGCAGCTTGAAACCCCTCGCGGAAGGCCTTTTTAATTCACCCCTCCACTTT.

V usage is TRBV19 and J usage is TRBJ2-1, with TRBD2 as a possible D gene (5 bases). The CDR3 spans 13 residues. Germline V gene lookup returns CDR1 LNHDA and CDR2 SQIVND (reference sequence). Trimming took 5 bases from V and 7 from J, leaving 12 bases between them. The CDR3 spells CASSVDWSNEQFF. CDR3 nucleotides: TGTGCCAGTAGTGTGGACTGGTCTAATGAGCAGTTCTTC.

The chain has TRBV7-3 and TRBJ1-6, with D perhaps matching TRBD1 (5 bases). This CDR3 region has 14 residues. CDR1 and CDR2 (germline): SGHTA, FQGTGA. The germline V and J ends were trimmed by 5 bases and 4 bases, with 9 bases remaining between them. Here the CDR3 DNA reads TGTGCCAGCAGCAGGGGTTCTTATAATTCACCCCTCCACTTT. Translated: CASSRGSYNSPLHF.

The chain links TRBV9 to TRBJ2-5; TRBD2 might be the D (6 bases). The length of the CDR3 is 15 residues. The germline V gene has CDR1 SGDLS and CDR2 YYNGEE. With 0 bases removed from V and 4 bases from J, the gap between germline ends came to 13 bases. The CDR3 nucleotides are TGTGCCAGCAGCGTAGGGGGGACTCGGCCAGAGACCCAGTACTTC. As protein: CASSVGGTRPETQYF.

The J gene is TRBJ2-1, the V gene TRBV5-6; tentative D call: TRBD2 (6 bases). Trimming shortened V by 5 bases and J by 6 bases, and 18 bases separated the two germline ends. There are 15 residues in the CDR3. Per germline, CDR1 SGHDT and CDR2 YYEEEE. For the CDR3, the DNA is TGTGCCAGCAGTGATTTAGGAGGGGCTGGCAATGAGCAGTTCTTC. Its protein product is CASSDLGGAGNEQFF.

The J gene is TRBJ1-2, the V gene TRBV4-3; TRBD1 agrees at 10 bases. The junction had 9 bases not matched to a gene; V was cut back by 4 bases and J by 4 bases. This CDR3 spans 16 amino acids. Germline lookup yields CDR1 LGHNA and CDR2 YSLEER. CDR3 protein: CASSRSRDRGGYGYTF. CDR3 DNA: TGCGCCAGCAGCCGAAGTCGGGACAGGGGAGGCTATGGCTACACCTTC.

This chain joins TRBV10-1 and TRBJ1-5, with D perhaps matching TRBD1 (5 bases). Germline CDR1 is WNHNN and CDR2 is SYGVQD (reference sequence). Trimming shortened V by 6 bases and J by 0 bases, and 18 bases separated the two germline ends. This CDR3 comprises 17 residues. DNA for the CDR3: TGCGCCAGCAGCCAGAAGACAGTTAAATATAGCAATCAGCCCCAGCATTTT. It translates to CASSQKTVKYSNQPQHF.

The V call is TRBV5-8, the J call TRBJ2-1; weak D call: TRBD1 (6 bases). The CDR3 totals 14 residues. The germline gives CDR1 SGHTS, CDR2 YDEGEE. V gave up 10 bases and J gave up 0 bases, with 14 bases separating them. This CDR3 is CAGKRGSSYNEQFF. The CDR3 DNA reads as TGTGCCGGGAAGAGGGGGTCCTCCTACAATGAGCAGTTCTTC.

In its sample, this clone was seen a few times. J is TRBJ2-2 and V is TRBV18; D ambiguous. Germline-derived CDR1 and CDR2 are KGHSH and LQKENI. Trimming took off 0 bases at V and 1 base at J, with 6 bases between the two ends. There are 15 residues in the CDR3. CDR3 in amino acids: CASSPPAVNTGELFF. As DNA, the CDR3 is TGTGCCAGCTCACCACCGGCTGTGAACACCGGGGAGCTGTTTTTT.

The chain couples TRBV29-1 to TRBJ2-7; D possibly corresponds to TRBD1 (5 bases). CDR1 and CDR2 (germline): SQVTM, ANQGSEA. The CDR3 is made up of 12 amino acids. Trimming removed 4 bases at V and 6 bases at J, with 13 bases between. CDR3 DNA: TGCAGCGTTGTCCAGGGTTTAGGCGAGCAGTACTTC. Translation gives CSVVQGLGEQYF.

V is TRBV5-1 and J is TRBJ1-1; D may be TRBD1 (5 bases). CDR3 length: 17 amino acids. Per germline, CDR1 SGHRS and CDR2 YFSETQ. V was shortened by 0 bases and J by 1 base, with 16 bases between the two germline ends. Here the CDR3 DNA reads TGCGCCAGCAGCTTGGCCGCTATCGTGGGGCAGAACACTGAAGCTTTCTTT. Translation gives CASSLAAIVGQNTEAFF. The full variable domain, rest sourced from reference TRBV5-1 and TRBJ1-1, is KAGVTQTPRYLIKTRGQQVTLSCSPISGHRSVSWYQQTPGQGLQFLFEYFSETQRNKGNFPGRFSGRQFSNSRSEMNVSTLELGDSALYLCASSLAAIVGQNTEAFFGQGTRLTVV.

The V and J genes are TRBV11-2 and TRBJ1-2; 7 nucleotides match TRBD1. The V gene's germline CDR1 is SGHAT and CDR2 FQNNGV. CDR3 length equals 16 residues. After removal of 5 bases from V and 0 bases from J, the junction contained 9 bases not matched to a gene. Here the CDR3 reads CASSRTSGTANYGYTF. CDR3 in DNA: TGTGCCAGCAGCCGAACCTCGGGGACAGCTAACTATGGCTACACCTTC.